These T cell receptor beta chains were read from a single sample in a study of T cell responses to AZD1222 COVID-19 vaccine. Sequenced by immunoSEQ multiplex PCR; TCRdb stores in-frame clones only, minus some. This table has around 130,000 clones, 85% to 90% appearing once. This sample comprised peripheral blood, obtained on day 0 of AZD1222 vaccination. Receptors originate from an adult in good health. Each CDR3 is given with its conserved first and last residue. A D gene is named only where the DNA matches it firmly. Clone size is given for some rows only: seen once, a few or many times, or a class if the clone is expanded.

cdr3_nt: TGTGCCACCAGTGATTCCGACCCACCGGGAGATGGCTACACCTTC
cdr3_aa: CATSDSDPPGDGYTF
clone_size: .
j_call: TRBJ1-2
v_call: TRBV24-1
d_call: .

cdr3_nt: TGCGCCAGCAGTGAGACGGCTAGCGGGAGTCTTTACAATGAGCAGTTCTTC
cdr3_aa: CASSETASGSLYNEQFF
clone_size: few
j_call: TRBJ2-1
v_call: TRBV10-2
d_call: TRBD2

cdr3_nt: TGTGCCAGCAGTTCTCACCCTTCGAACACTGAAGCTTTCTTT
cdr3_aa: CASSSHPSNTEAFF
clone_size: .
j_call: TRBJ1-1
v_call: TRBV6-2/TRBV6-3
d_call: .

cdr3_nt: TGTGCCAGCGCCCTTGTCGGCGCGTGGACTAGCGCAGACGGGGAGCTGTTTTTT
cdr3_aa: CASALVGAWTSADGELFF
clone_size: .
j_call: TRBJ2-2
v_call: TRBV11-2
d_call: TRBD2

cdr3_nt: TGCGCCAGCAGCTTCGAGACAGAAGGAAAGACCCAGTACTTC
cdr3_aa: CASSFETEGKTQYF
clone_size: .
j_call: TRBJ2-5
v_call: TRBV5-1
d_call: .

cdr3_nt: TGTGCCAGCAGCCCCGCACGGGGGGTAGGTGGTACGCAGTATTTT
cdr3_aa: CASSPARGVGGTQYF
clone_size: .
j_call: TRBJ2-3
v_call: TRBV7-2
d_call: TRBD2

cdr3_nt: TGTGCCAGCAGTTTTGCAACTAATGAAAAACTGTTTTTT
cdr3_aa: CASSFATNEKLFF
clone_size: .
j_call: TRBJ1-4
v_call: TRBV28
d_call: .

cdr3_nt: TGTGCCAGCAGCCAGGATACACTAGGCTACGAGCAGTACTTC
cdr3_aa: CASSQDTLGYEQYF
clone_size: .
j_call: TRBJ2-7
v_call: TRBV3-1/TRBV3-2
d_call: .

cdr3_nt: TGTGCCAGCAGCTTGGAGCAGGGAAGGAACTATGGCTACACCTTC
cdr3_aa: CASSLEQGRNYGYTF
clone_size: once
j_call: TRBJ1-2
v_call: TRBV5-4
d_call: .

cdr3_nt: TGTGCCAGCAGCCCCACTGACAGTCAGATCCACGAGCAGTACTTC
cdr3_aa: CASSPTDSQIHEQYF
clone_size: .
j_call: TRBJ2-7
v_call: TRBV7-9
d_call: .

cdr3_nt: TGTGCCACCGGGGTACCCACCCATGAGTCACCCCTCCACTTT
cdr3_aa: CATGVPTHESPLHF
clone_size: .
j_call: TRBJ1-6
v_call: TRBV7-2
d_call: .

cdr3_nt: TGCGCCAGCCGGGGGGTCGAGAACACTGAAGCTTTCTTT
cdr3_aa: CASRGVENTEAFF
clone_size: .
j_call: TRBJ1-1
v_call: TRBV10-1
d_call: .

cdr3_nt: TGCGCCAGCAGCCCCGGACTAGGGGAGACCCAGTACTTC
cdr3_aa: CASSPGLGETQYF
clone_size: .
j_call: TRBJ2-5
v_call: TRBV5-1
d_call: TRBD2

cdr3_nt: TGTGCCAGCCTCACGAATCGACTTATAGCGGGAGAGGTCTTCGAGACCCAGTACTTC
cdr3_aa: CASLTNRLIAGEVFETQYF
clone_size: .
j_call: TRBJ2-5
v_call: TRBV27
d_call: TRBD2

cdr3_nt: TGTGCCAGCAGCCCTCCGGGACAGGGATCCTACAATGAGCAGTTCTTC
cdr3_aa: CASSPPGQGSYNEQFF
clone_size: .
j_call: TRBJ2-1
v_call: TRBV3-1/TRBV3-2
d_call: TRBD1

cdr3_nt: TGTGCCAGCAGTCCGGGGGAAGGCGACGAGCAGTACTTC
cdr3_aa: CASSPGEGDEQYF
clone_size: .
j_call: TRBJ2-7
v_call: TRBV28
d_call: .

cdr3_nt: TGCAGCGTTGAAAGGGAGTGTGTGGGCGGGAGGTCTTACGACGAGCAGTACTTC
cdr3_aa: CSVERECVGGRSYDEQYF
clone_size: .
j_call: TRBJ2-7
v_call: TRBV29-1
d_call: TRBD2

cdr3_nt: TGTGCCAGCAGCTTCGAACAGACTTTAACTGGAAACACCATATATTTT
cdr3_aa: CASSFEQTLTGNTIYF
clone_size: .
j_call: TRBJ1-3
v_call: TRBV5-5
d_call: .

cdr3_nt: TGCGCCAGCAGCTTGGAGAGCTCTGGGGCCAACGTCCTGACTTTC
cdr3_aa: CASSLESSGANVLTF
clone_size: .
j_call: TRBJ2-6
v_call: TRBV5-1
d_call: .

cdr3_nt: TGTGCCAGCTCACCACCGGGGGGGCGATACTCTGGAAACACCATATATTTT
cdr3_aa: CASSPPGGRYSGNTIYF
clone_size: .
j_call: TRBJ1-3
v_call: TRBV18
d_call: .

cdr3_nt: TGTGCCAGTAGTCCCGGGACTCCACATGAGCAGTTCTTC
cdr3_aa: CASSPGTPHEQFF
clone_size: .
j_call: TRBJ2-1
v_call: TRBV19
d_call: .

cdr3_nt: TGTGCCAGCAGTTCAACATGGACAGGGGGGAATGAAAAACTGTTTTTT
cdr3_aa: CASSSTWTGGNEKLFF
clone_size: .
j_call: TRBJ1-4
v_call: TRBV6-5
d_call: TRBD1

cdr3_nt: TGTGCCAGCAGCTTACTTAGCGGGCTCGCGGAGACCCAGTACTTC
cdr3_aa: CASSLLSGLAETQYF
clone_size: .
j_call: TRBJ2-5
v_call: TRBV7-9
d_call: TRBD2

cdr3_nt: TGTGCTAGTGGTCTAAGGACTAGCGGGAGGCTGAATGAGCAGTTCTTC
cdr3_aa: CASGLRTSGRLNEQFF
clone_size: .
j_call: TRBJ2-1
v_call: TRBV12-5
d_call: TRBD2

cdr3_nt: TGTGCCAGCAGCTTAGACGGACTAGCGGGAGAGGGTAGGGAGCAGTTCTTC
cdr3_aa: CASSLDGLAGEGREQFF
clone_size: .
j_call: TRBJ2-1
v_call: TRBV7-2
d_call: TRBD2

cdr3_nt: TGTGCCAGCAGCCAATTCCACGAGCAGTACTTC
cdr3_aa: CASSQFHEQYF
clone_size: .
j_call: TRBJ2-7
v_call: TRBV14
d_call: .

cdr3_nt: TGTGCCAGCAGTTTTGCCGGACAGGGGGCCAGGAGCACTGAAGCTTTCTTT
cdr3_aa: CASSFAGQGARSTEAFF
clone_size: once
j_call: TRBJ1-1
v_call: TRBV27
d_call: TRBD1

cdr3_nt: TGCGCCAGCAGCGCCCAAACGGACAGGCCTGGTGAAAAACTGTTTTTT
cdr3_aa: CASSAQTDRPGEKLFF
clone_size: few
j_call: TRBJ1-4
v_call: TRBV4-1
d_call: TRBD1

cdr3_nt: TGTGCCAGCAGGGGGGAGACAGGGGCGGGGTATGGCTACACCTTC
cdr3_aa: CASRGETGAGYGYTF
clone_size: .
j_call: TRBJ1-2
v_call: TRBV5-4
d_call: TRBD1

cdr3_nt: TGTGCCAGCAGCGGACGGTACTATGGCTACACCTTC
cdr3_aa: CASSGRYYGYTF
clone_size: .
j_call: TRBJ1-2
v_call: TRBV12-3/TRBV12-4
d_call: .

cdr3_nt: TGTGCCAGCAGCGTCTACCGGACGGGCGGTAACACCGGGGAGCTGTTTTTT
cdr3_aa: CASSVYRTGGNTGELFF
clone_size: .
j_call: TRBJ2-2
v_call: TRBV5-5
d_call: .

cdr3_nt: TGCGCCAGCAGCCCGGGACCGAGCACAGATACGCAGTATTTT
cdr3_aa: CASSPGPSTDTQYF
clone_size: few
j_call: TRBJ2-3
v_call: TRBV5-1
d_call: .

cdr3_nt: TGTGCCAGCAGCCAAGAGGATCGTTTT
cdr3_aa: CASSQEDRF
clone_size: once
j_call: TRBJ1-1
v_call: TRBV3-1/TRBV3-2
d_call: .

cdr3_nt: TGTGCCATCAGTGACGTTACAGAAGAGACCCAGTACTTC
cdr3_aa: CAISDVTEETQYF
clone_size: .
j_call: TRBJ2-5
v_call: TRBV10-3
d_call: .

cdr3_nt: TGTGCCAGCAGCCAGACAGGGAGGAGATGGGGCTACACCTTC
cdr3_aa: CASSQTGRRWGYTF
clone_size: .
j_call: TRBJ1-2
v_call: TRBV3-1/TRBV3-2
d_call: TRBD1

cdr3_nt: TGTGCCAGCAGTCCCGGAGGAAGGTATGGCTACACCTTC
cdr3_aa: CASSPGGRYGYTF
clone_size: .
j_call: TRBJ1-2
v_call: TRBV28
d_call: .

cdr3_nt: TGTGCCAGCAGACCTTCTCTCTGGGGCCTCCAAGAGACCCAGTACTTC
cdr3_aa: CASRPSLWGLQETQYF
clone_size: .
j_call: TRBJ2-5
v_call: TRBV5-6
d_call: .

cdr3_nt: TGTGCCAGCAGTAACTCAGGGTGGCCTGAAGCTTTCTTT
cdr3_aa: CASSNSGWPEAFF
clone_size: .
j_call: TRBJ1-1
v_call: TRBV6-2/TRBV6-3
d_call: .

cdr3_nt: TGTGCCAGCAGCTCAGGGACAGGGAATTACAATGAGCAGTTCTTC
cdr3_aa: CASSSGTGNYNEQFF
clone_size: .
j_call: TRBJ2-1
v_call: TRBV5-4
d_call: TRBD1

cdr3_nt: TGTGCCACCGCCCGGCAACAGGGGGCCCGTGGAAACACCATATATTTT
cdr3_aa: CATARQQGARGNTIYF
clone_size: .
j_call: TRBJ1-3
v_call: TRBV10-3
d_call: TRBD1

cdr3_nt: TGTGCCAGTAGTCCCCCAGGGATCGCCAAAAACATTCAGTACTTC
cdr3_aa: CASSPPGIAKNIQYF
clone_size: .
j_call: TRBJ2-4
v_call: TRBV19
d_call: .

cdr3_nt: TGCAGCGTCATGGGGGGGCGGGAGACCCAGTACTTC
cdr3_aa: CSVMGGRETQYF
clone_size: .
j_call: TRBJ2-5
v_call: TRBV29-1
d_call: .

cdr3_nt: TGCGCCAGCAGTGTTGGGGCAGAAAATCAGCCCCAGCATTTT
cdr3_aa: CASSVGAENQPQHF
clone_size: .
j_call: TRBJ1-5
v_call: TRBV10-1
d_call: .

cdr3_nt: TGTGCCAGCAGCTTGAGGCAGGGGGCCGGGGAGCTGTTTTTT
cdr3_aa: CASSLRQGAGELFF
clone_size: .
j_call: TRBJ2-2
v_call: TRBV5-6
d_call: TRBD1

cdr3_nt: TGTGCCAGCAGCTTATCACAGGGGGCTGGAAACACCATATATTTT
cdr3_aa: CASSLSQGAGNTIYF
clone_size: .
j_call: TRBJ1-3
v_call: TRBV7-2
d_call: TRBD1

cdr3_nt: TGTGCCAGCAGTCTTGGGACTACAACTGGCTACACCTTC
cdr3_aa: CASSLGTTTGYTF
clone_size: .
j_call: TRBJ1-2
v_call: TRBV12-3/TRBV12-4
d_call: .

cdr3_nt: TGTGCCAGCAGCCAAAACGTGGCGGGAGTTGCCGGCACAGATACGCAGTATTTT
cdr3_aa: CASSQNVAGVAGTDTQYF
clone_size: .
j_call: TRBJ2-3
v_call: TRBV3-1/TRBV3-2
d_call: TRBD2

cdr3_nt: TGTGCCAGCAGCTTAAGGGGACAGAGGGAGACCCAGTACTTC
cdr3_aa: CASSLRGQRETQYF
clone_size: few
j_call: TRBJ2-5
v_call: TRBV7-3
d_call: TRBD1

cdr3_nt: TGCAGCGTTGCAACGGTGGGCGCTGAAGCTTTCTTT
cdr3_aa: CSVATVGAEAFF
clone_size: .
j_call: TRBJ1-1
v_call: TRBV29-1
d_call: .

cdr3_nt: TGTGCCAGCTCACCACTTCCTCCCCCTACGAATCAGCCCCAGCATTTT
cdr3_aa: CASSPLPPPTNQPQHF
clone_size: .
j_call: TRBJ1-5
v_call: TRBV18
d_call: .

cdr3_nt: TGCGCCAGCAGCGACGACACCAGTCCTATAACTTCACCCCTCCACTTT
cdr3_aa: CASSDDTSPITSPLHF
clone_size: .
j_call: TRBJ1-6
v_call: TRBV5-1
d_call: .

cdr3_nt: TGTGCCAGCTCGCCCGACAGGGCCACAGATACGCAGTATTTT
cdr3_aa: CASSPDRATDTQYF
clone_size: .
j_call: TRBJ2-3
v_call: TRBV18
d_call: TRBD1

cdr3_nt: TGCAGTGCCGCCGGGACAGAGGCTTTCTTT
cdr3_aa: CSAAGTEAFF
clone_size: .
j_call: TRBJ1-1
v_call: TRBV20-1
d_call: TRBD1

cdr3_nt: TGTGCCAGCAACCCGGAGAGGGAAGGAAACGGGGAGCTGTTTTTT
cdr3_aa: CASNPEREGNGELFF
clone_size: .
j_call: TRBJ2-2
v_call: TRBV21-1
d_call: .

cdr3_nt: TGTGCCAGCAGCTCCCGTCCAGGGGATGGCTACACCTTC
cdr3_aa: CASSSRPGDGYTF
clone_size: .
j_call: TRBJ1-2
v_call: TRBV9
d_call: .

cdr3_nt: TGTGCCAGCAGCTTCTCATACACTGAAGCTTTCTTT
cdr3_aa: CASSFSYTEAFF
clone_size: once
j_call: TRBJ1-1
v_call: TRBV5-4
d_call: .

cdr3_nt: TGTGCCAGCAGTGAAGGTCAGGGGGCGTCTATTATCTATGGCTACACCTTC
cdr3_aa: CASSEGQGASIIYGYTF
clone_size: few
j_call: TRBJ1-2
v_call: TRBV2
d_call: TRBD1

cdr3_nt: TGTGCCAGCAGCCTATCCGGGCTCAATGAGCAGTTCTTC
cdr3_aa: CASSLSGLNEQFF
clone_size: .
j_call: TRBJ2-1
v_call: TRBV14
d_call: .

cdr3_nt: TGTGCCAGCAGTTACTCTTTGGGTTGGCAAGAGACCCAGTACTTC
cdr3_aa: CASSYSLGWQETQYF
clone_size: .
j_call: TRBJ2-5
v_call: TRBV6-6
d_call: .

cdr3_nt: TGCAGTGCTAGTGGGGCGGGACAGGGTATTACCGGGGAGCTGTTTTTT
cdr3_aa: CSASGAGQGITGELFF
clone_size: .
j_call: TRBJ2-2
v_call: TRBV20-1
d_call: TRBD1